This T cell receptor (beta chain) was sequenced in a study of shared clonotypes between healthy human individuals. For the study at large: Each donor's CD8 memory used one plate, CD8 naive two, each CD4 subset three.

Study conclusions and caveats: Non-shared clonotypes had lower generation probabilities than those shared by all four donors.

This CDR3 has 16 amino acids. Germline V gene lookup returns CDR1 LNHDA and CDR2 SQIVND (reference sequence). Trimming removed 7 bases from V and 3 bases from J; junction bases left unmatched: 7. The repertoire was sequenced with immunoSEQ multiplex PCR; TCRdb's copy has only in-frame clones and lacks some. The sample has a few million clones; approximately 94% are singletons. Remarks on this clone: Its antigen is unidentified.

This sequence was found in a man younger than 35 in good health. The rearrangement links TRBV19 to TRBJ1-3; TRBD1 agrees at 12 bases. The specimen sequenced was naive CD4+ T cells sorted from blood. The subset: CD45RA+ positively selected. The CDR3 DNA follows: TGTGCCAGTAATGCCGGGACAGGGGGCTTTGGAAACACCATATATTTT. Protein: CASNAGTGGFGNTIYF.